The clone carrying this TCR beta chain was observed many times. The antigen remains undetermined. TCRdb passed the RT-PCR reads through MiXCR, listing each CDR3 protein once. The data hold approximately 700,000 distinct CDR3 sequences, with 15% to 17% observed a single time. This sample is drawn from a study of response to subunit inactivated influenza vaccine. There are 14 residues in the CDR3. The V end was cut by 0 bases, the J end by 2 bases, with 6 bases between. CDR1 and CDR2 (germline): SGHAT, FQNNGV. The study's findings and limits: Every seasonal influenza vaccination brings in few new T cells, the authors suggested.

The receptor's source is a man aged 50 to 60 who received an inactivated influenza vaccine. Specimen: PBMCs from blood, collected 11 to 12 days after vaccination. The rearrangement links TRBV11-2 to TRBJ2-3; D not certain. DNA of the CDR3: TGTGCCAGCAGCTTAGAGGACGCCACAGATACGCAGTATTTT. Protein: CASSLEDATDTQYF.